A selection of T cell receptor beta chains follows, all from one sample in a study of STAT3 mutations in large granular lymphocyte leukemia. Sequencing was performed with immunoSEQ multiplex PCR; in TCRdb, only in-frame clones are kept and a portion is missing. The sample yields about 9,100 clones, 92% seen once. The sequencing input was peripheral blood mononuclear cells. These receptors all stem from a man aged 60 to 75 with T-cell large granular lymphocyte leukemia. Some clones in this sample may be carry-over from other donors' samples. CDR3s include the opening cysteine and the closing phenylalanine or tryptophan. Fields, in order: D gene, J gene, V gene, clone size, CDR3 DNA, CDR3 protein. The D gene is left open where the match is weak. Rows may omit the clone size; those that give it use once, few, many or a size class.

d_call: .; j_call: TRBJ1-2; v_call: TRBV5-1; clone_size: .; cdr3_nt: TGCGCCAGCAGCTCGGGGTCCTCTAACTATGGCTACACCTTC; cdr3_aa: CASSSGSSNYGYTF
d_call: TRBD2; j_call: TRBJ2-1; v_call: TRBV27; clone_size: once; cdr3_nt: TGTGCCAGCAGTTTATCCCCTTCCGCTAGCGGGAGAGGGGATGAGCAGTTCTTC; cdr3_aa: CASSLSPSASGRGDEQFF
d_call: .; j_call: TRBJ1-1; v_call: TRBV5-1; clone_size: .; cdr3_nt: TGCGCCAGCAGCTTGGAACAGACCTCCGGTACTGAAGCTTTCTTT; cdr3_aa: CASSLEQTSGTEAFF
d_call: .; j_call: TRBJ1-4; v_call: TRBV29-1; clone_size: once; cdr3_nt: TGCAGCGTTGTACAGGGCTTTAATGAAAAACTGTTTTTT; cdr3_aa: CSVVQGFNEKLFF
d_call: .; j_call: TRBJ2-5; v_call: TRBV5-1; clone_size: .; cdr3_nt: TGCGCCAGCAGCTTGCTTCAAGAGACCCAGTACTTC; cdr3_aa: CASSLLQETQYF
d_call: TRBD1; j_call: TRBJ1-2; v_call: TRBV5-1; clone_size: few; cdr3_nt: TGCGCCAGCAGCTTGGCTCCGGGCAGGGGGTATGGCTACACCTTC; cdr3_aa: CASSLAPGRGYGYTF
d_call: TRBD1; j_call: TRBJ1-4; v_call: TRBV29-1; clone_size: .; cdr3_nt: TGCAGCGCCAAACAGGGGACCACAACTAATGAAAAACTGTTTTTT; cdr3_aa: CSAKQGTTTNEKLFF
d_call: .; j_call: TRBJ1-5; v_call: TRBV25-1; clone_size: .; cdr3_nt: TGTGCCAGCAGTGAATGGGGGGGCGGGCAGCCCCAGCATTTT; cdr3_aa: CASSEWGGGQPQHF
d_call: .; j_call: TRBJ1-4; v_call: TRBV2; clone_size: .; cdr3_nt: TGTGCCAGCAAAGGACAGCAAAATGAAAAACTGTTTTTT; cdr3_aa: CASKGQQNEKLFF
d_call: .; j_call: TRBJ2-1; v_call: TRBV4-3; clone_size: .; cdr3_nt: TGCGCCAGCAGCCAAGAAGTCGCGAGGGCCCGTTGGGAGCAGTTCTTC; cdr3_aa: CASSQEVARARWEQFF
d_call: .; j_call: TRBJ1-2; v_call: TRBV5-4; clone_size: once; cdr3_nt: TGTGCCAGCAGTAGGGGTTTCGGAGGGGATGGCTACACCTTC; cdr3_aa: CASSRGFGGDGYTF
d_call: .; j_call: TRBJ2-7; v_call: TRBV4-1; clone_size: .; cdr3_nt: TGCGCCAGCAGCCTCCAGGGAGAAGGGTCCTACGAGCAGTACTTC; cdr3_aa: CASSLQGEGSYEQYF
d_call: .; j_call: TRBJ2-5; v_call: TRBV7-2; clone_size: .; cdr3_nt: TGTGCCAGTACCCTGGGGAGACTAGGGGCCCAGTACTTC; cdr3_aa: CASTLGRLGAQYF
d_call: .; j_call: TRBJ1-2; v_call: TRBV4-2; clone_size: .; cdr3_nt: TGTGCCAGCAGCCACGCGGGAAACTATGGCTACACCTTC; cdr3_aa: CASSHAGNYGYTF
d_call: .; j_call: TRBJ1-2; v_call: TRBV7-2; clone_size: .; cdr3_nt: TGTGCCAGCAGCCCGGATCCCCAGGGATGGGGCTATGGCTACACCTTC; cdr3_aa: CASSPDPQGWGYGYTF
d_call: .; j_call: TRBJ2-7; v_call: TRBV6-1; clone_size: .; cdr3_nt: TGTGCCAGCAGCTCCCTGTCGACCTTCTCCTACGAGCAGTACTTC; cdr3_aa: CASSSLSTFSYEQYF
d_call: TRBD1; j_call: TRBJ1-1; v_call: TRBV18; clone_size: .; cdr3_nt: TGTGCCAGCTCATCAGGACAGGGGGACACTGAAGCTTTCTTT; cdr3_aa: CASSSGQGDTEAFF
d_call: TRBD2; j_call: TRBJ2-1; v_call: TRBV9; clone_size: .; cdr3_nt: TGTGCCAGCAGCGTCACTAGCGGTTTCTACAATGAGCAGTTCTTC; cdr3_aa: CASSVTSGFYNEQFF
d_call: .; j_call: TRBJ2-1; v_call: TRBV27; clone_size: .; cdr3_nt: TGTGCCAGCAGGGCAGAGTCTTCCTACAATGAGCAGTTCTTC; cdr3_aa: CASRAESSYNEQFF
d_call: .; j_call: TRBJ1-1; v_call: TRBV18; clone_size: .; cdr3_nt: TGTGCCAGCTCCACGACAGGAGGCGCTGAAGCTTTCTTT; cdr3_aa: CASSTTGGAEAFF
d_call: TRBD1; j_call: TRBJ1-1; v_call: TRBV6-5; clone_size: .; cdr3_nt: TGTGCCAGCAGTTACAGGGGGCCGATGAACACTGAAGCTTTCTTT; cdr3_aa: CASSYRGPMNTEAFF
d_call: .; j_call: TRBJ2-2; v_call: TRBV7-2; clone_size: .; cdr3_nt: TGTGCCAGCAGCGTTGGGGTCGGGGAGCTGTTTTTT; cdr3_aa: CASSVGVGELFF
d_call: .; j_call: TRBJ2-2; v_call: TRBV2; clone_size: .; cdr3_nt: TGTGCCAGCAGTGGTGGAAGGGTCTCTCCCGGGGAGCTGTTTTTT; cdr3_aa: CASSGGRVSPGELFF
d_call: TRBD2; j_call: TRBJ2-1; v_call: TRBV7-9; clone_size: .; cdr3_nt: TGTGCCAGCAGCTCTCCCCAGCGGGGCTACAATGAGCAGTTCTTC; cdr3_aa: CASSSPQRGYNEQFF
d_call: TRBD2; j_call: TRBJ2-5; v_call: TRBV4-2; clone_size: .; cdr3_nt: TGTGCCAGCAGCCAAGGCGCTAGCGGGATCGAGACCCAGTACTTC; cdr3_aa: CASSQGASGIETQYF
d_call: .; j_call: TRBJ2-7; v_call: TRBV5-1; clone_size: once; cdr3_nt: TGCGCCAGCAGCTCCCCCGAGGGCTACGAGCAGTACTTC; cdr3_aa: CASSSPEGYEQYF
d_call: .; j_call: TRBJ2-5; v_call: TRBV10-3; clone_size: .; cdr3_nt: TGTGCCATCAGTGAGAGTAGCGTCGAGAGGGAGACCCAGTACTTC; cdr3_aa: CAISESSVERETQYF
d_call: .; j_call: TRBJ2-2; v_call: TRBV5-1; clone_size: .; cdr3_nt: TGCGCCAGCACCTTGGGTCCCACCGGGGAGCTGTTTTTT; cdr3_aa: CASTLGPTGELFF
d_call: TRBD1; j_call: TRBJ2-3; v_call: TRBV5-4; clone_size: .; cdr3_nt: TGTGCCAGCAGGGATGGAGACAGGGGGTCCTCCACAGATACGCAGTATTTT; cdr3_aa: CASRDGDRGSSTDTQYF
d_call: TRBD1; j_call: TRBJ1-1; v_call: TRBV27; clone_size: .; cdr3_nt: TGTGCCAGCAGCCTTATTTCTGGAAGACAGGGAAACACTGAAGCTTTCTTT; cdr3_aa: CASSLISGRQGNTEAFF
d_call: .; j_call: TRBJ2-7; v_call: TRBV11-2; clone_size: .; cdr3_nt: TGTGCCAGCAGCTTAGCGTGGCAGGGATTTACCTACGAGCAGTACTTC; cdr3_aa: CASSLAWQGFTYEQYF
d_call: .; j_call: TRBJ1-3; v_call: TRBV7-2; clone_size: .; cdr3_nt: TGTGCCAGCAGCCCCGAGGGGGGTTTTAGCTCTGGAAACACCATATATTTT; cdr3_aa: CASSPEGGFSSGNTIYF
d_call: .; j_call: TRBJ2-3; v_call: TRBV4-3; clone_size: .; cdr3_nt: TGCGCCAGCAGCCAAGACTACACAGATACGCAGTATTTT; cdr3_aa: CASSQDYTDTQYF
d_call: .; j_call: TRBJ1-5; v_call: TRBV7-2; clone_size: .; cdr3_nt: TGTGCCAGCAGCTTTGAGCGAAATCAGCCCCAGCATTTT; cdr3_aa: CASSFERNQPQHF
d_call: TRBD1; j_call: TRBJ1-2; v_call: TRBV5-1; clone_size: .; cdr3_nt: TGCGCCAGCAGCCCACAGGGGGGAGGCTACACCTTC; cdr3_aa: CASSPQGGGYTF
d_call: .; j_call: TRBJ1-3; v_call: TRBV25-1; clone_size: .; cdr3_nt: TGTGCCAGCAGTGAGACAGCTGGAAACACCATATATTTT; cdr3_aa: CASSETAGNTIYF
d_call: TRBD1; j_call: TRBJ1-2; v_call: TRBV6-1; clone_size: .; cdr3_nt: TGTGCCAGCAGTGGCTCCGGACAGGGTGGAGGCTACACCTTC; cdr3_aa: CASSGSGQGGGYTF
d_call: TRBD2; j_call: TRBJ2-1; v_call: TRBV29-1; clone_size: .; cdr3_nt: TGCAGCGTTGTAGCGGGAGAACCCTACAATGAGCAGTTCTTC; cdr3_aa: CSVVAGEPYNEQFF
d_call: .; j_call: TRBJ2-3; v_call: TRBV4-3; clone_size: .; cdr3_nt: TGCGCCAGCAGCCAAGAGCCACTCGGAGCAGATACGCAGTATTTT; cdr3_aa: CASSQEPLGADTQYF
d_call: .; j_call: TRBJ1-2; v_call: TRBV5-1; clone_size: once; cdr3_nt: TGCGCCAGCAGGTCGGGGCCCCGGGGCCCTCTCGGCTACACCTTC; cdr3_aa: CASRSGPRGPLGYTF
d_call: .; j_call: TRBJ1-2; v_call: TRBV29-1; clone_size: .; cdr3_nt: TGCAGCGGAAGGACGGACTATGGCTACACCTTC; cdr3_aa: CSGRTDYGYTF
d_call: .; j_call: TRBJ2-1; v_call: TRBV7-3; clone_size: once; cdr3_nt: TGTGCCAGCAGCTTATCCTCGTACAGGGATGAGCAGTTCTTC; cdr3_aa: CASSLSSYRDEQFF
d_call: TRBD1; j_call: TRBJ1-5; v_call: TRBV7-2; clone_size: .; cdr3_nt: TGTGCCAGCAGCTCGCCCGGGACAGGGGGCAATCAGCCCCAGCATTTT; cdr3_aa: CASSSPGTGGNQPQHF
d_call: .; j_call: TRBJ2-3; v_call: TRBV7-9; clone_size: .; cdr3_nt: TGTGCCAGCAGCTCGGTCGCGGCCACAGATACGCAGTATTTT; cdr3_aa: CASSSVAATDTQYF
d_call: TRBD2; j_call: TRBJ2-5; v_call: TRBV7-9; clone_size: .; cdr3_nt: TGTGCCAGCAGTGAATGGCGGGAGACCGAGACCCAGTACTTC; cdr3_aa: CASSEWRETETQYF
d_call: TRBD1; j_call: TRBJ2-1; v_call: TRBV27; clone_size: .; cdr3_nt: TGTGCCAGCAGTTTATGGACAGGGGGCGGTGAGCAGTTCTTC; cdr3_aa: CASSLWTGGGEQFF
d_call: TRBD2; j_call: TRBJ2-2; v_call: TRBV6-6; clone_size: .; cdr3_nt: TGTGCCAGCTGCCCGGGAGGGGCCGGGGAGCTGTTTTTT; cdr3_aa: CASCPGGAGELFF
d_call: TRBD2; j_call: TRBJ2-5; v_call: TRBV29-1; clone_size: .; cdr3_nt: TGCAGCGTTTCGCCGGGACTCCGGGGGGGAGGGACCCAGTACTTC; cdr3_aa: CSVSPGLRGGGTQYF
d_call: TRBD1; j_call: TRBJ2-5; v_call: TRBV18; clone_size: .; cdr3_nt: TGTGCCAGCTCACGAACCCCGGGACAGACCGTACAAGAGACCCAGTACTTC; cdr3_aa: CASSRTPGQTVQETQYF
d_call: TRBD1; j_call: TRBJ1-2; v_call: TRBV28; clone_size: .; cdr3_nt: TGTGCCACCTTATCCGGGACAGTTAACTATGGCTACACCTTC; cdr3_aa: CATLSGTVNYGYTF
d_call: .; j_call: TRBJ1-3; v_call: TRBV6-5; clone_size: .; cdr3_nt: TGTGCCAGCAGCTACCTAGATACCACAGGGTCGGACACCATATATTTT; cdr3_aa: CASSYLDTTGSDTIYF
d_call: .; j_call: TRBJ1-2; v_call: TRBV7-3; clone_size: .; cdr3_nt: TGTGCCAGCAGCGAGGAGGAAGGAGGCTACACCTTC; cdr3_aa: CASSEEEGGYTF
d_call: .; j_call: TRBJ1-2; v_call: TRBV7-3; clone_size: few; cdr3_nt: TGTGCCAGCAGCCCCGACGGTAACTATGGCTACACCTTC; cdr3_aa: CASSPDGNYGYTF
d_call: TRBD1; j_call: TRBJ2-7; v_call: TRBV7-9; clone_size: .; cdr3_nt: TGTGCCAGCAGCTTACGATCAGGACAGGCCGCTCACGAGCAGTACTTC; cdr3_aa: CASSLRSGQAAHEQYF
d_call: .; j_call: TRBJ1-2; v_call: TRBV2; clone_size: .; cdr3_nt: TGTGCCAGCAGTGACTCAGCGGGCTATGGCTACACCTTC; cdr3_aa: CASSDSAGYGYTF
d_call: .; j_call: TRBJ2-7; v_call: TRBV29-1; clone_size: .; cdr3_nt: TGCAGCGTCCCCGGGGGCGGGAGAAACGAGCAGTACTTC; cdr3_aa: CSVPGGGRNEQYF
d_call: TRBD2; j_call: TRBJ2-7; v_call: TRBV13; clone_size: .; cdr3_nt: TGTGCCAGCAGCTTAGGAGTACTAGCGGGACCAACATACACCTACGAGCAGTACTTC; cdr3_aa: CASSLGVLAGPTYTYEQYF
d_call: .; j_call: TRBJ1-3; v_call: TRBV4-2; clone_size: .; cdr3_nt: TGTGCCAGCAGCCAAGATCGCAGGCGATCTGGAAACACCATATATTTT; cdr3_aa: CASSQDRRRSGNTIYF